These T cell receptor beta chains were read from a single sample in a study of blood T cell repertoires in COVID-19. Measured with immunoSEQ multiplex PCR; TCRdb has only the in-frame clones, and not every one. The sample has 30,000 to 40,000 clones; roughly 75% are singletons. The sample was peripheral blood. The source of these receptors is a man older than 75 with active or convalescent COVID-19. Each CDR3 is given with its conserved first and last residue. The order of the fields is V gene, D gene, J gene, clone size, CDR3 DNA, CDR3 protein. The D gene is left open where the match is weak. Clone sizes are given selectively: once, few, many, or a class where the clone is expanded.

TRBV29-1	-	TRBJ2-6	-	TGCAGCGTTGAACGGCAGGGTGGGCCTGGGGCCAACGTCCTGACTTTC	CSVERQGGPGANVLTF
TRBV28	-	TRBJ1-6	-	TGTGCCAGCAGCCGGCCGGGACTGACTTACACGGATTCACCCCTCCACTTT	CASSRPGLTYTDSPLHF
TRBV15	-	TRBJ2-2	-	TGTGCCACCAGCAGAGCGGGATTAGTCCCTGGGGAGCTGTTTTTT	CATSRAGLVPGELFF
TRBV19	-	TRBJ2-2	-	TGTGCCAGTAGTATAGTTAATACCGGGGAGCTGTTTTTT	CASSIVNTGELFF
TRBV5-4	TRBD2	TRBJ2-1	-	TGTGCCAGCAGACCGGCTGGGACTAACTACAATGAGCAGTTCTTC	CASRPAGTNYNEQFF
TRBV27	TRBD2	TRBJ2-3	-	TGTGCCAGCAGTGCTAGGCCCCCGACTAGCGGAAGCACAGATACGCAGTATTTT	CASSARPPTSGSTDTQYF
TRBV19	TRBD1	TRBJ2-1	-	TGTGCCAGTAACCCGACAGGGTATAATGAGCAGTTCTTC	CASNPTGYNEQFF
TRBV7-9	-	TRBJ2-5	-	TGTGCCAGCAGCTTATGGGCAGGGGTCCAAGAGACCCAGTACTTC	CASSLWAGVQETQYF
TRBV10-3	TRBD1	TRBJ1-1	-	TGTGCCATCAGTGATTATGGTCAGGGGGGCACTGAAGCTTTCTTT	CAISDYGQGGTEAFF
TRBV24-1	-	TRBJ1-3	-	TGTGCCACCAGTGCCTATAACACCATATATTTT	CATSAYNTIYF
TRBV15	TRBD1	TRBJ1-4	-	TGTGCCACCAGCGAGGGGACAGGGGCGTTCAATGAAAAACTGTTTTTT	CATSEGTGAFNEKLFF
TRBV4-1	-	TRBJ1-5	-	TGCGCCAGCAGCCAAGATTCCGCCCCAGGGGAACAGCCCCAGCATTTT	CASSQDSAPGEQPQHF
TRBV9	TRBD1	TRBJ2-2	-	TGTGCCAGCAGCGTAGCCGGGACAGTTAACACCGGGGAGCTGTTTTTT	CASSVAGTVNTGELFF
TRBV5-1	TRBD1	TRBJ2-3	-	TGCGCCAGCAGCTTGGGACAGGGGAAGCCGCAGTATTTT	CASSLGQGKPQYF
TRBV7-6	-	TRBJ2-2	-	TGTGCCAGCAGCCCCTATCCCGACAGTTCGCACACCGGGGAGCTGTTTTTT	CASSPYPDSSHTGELFF
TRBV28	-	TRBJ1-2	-	TGTGCCAGCAGTTTTCGGACGGGAGACCTCTATGGCTACACCTTC	CASSFRTGDLYGYTF
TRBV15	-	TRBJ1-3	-	TGTGCCACCAGCAGAGGCAGGGGCTCTGGAAACACCATATATTTT	CATSRGRGSGNTIYF
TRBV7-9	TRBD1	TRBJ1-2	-	TGTGCCAGCCGAACCACCACAGGGGACACCTATGGCTACACCTTC	CASRTTTGDTYGYTF
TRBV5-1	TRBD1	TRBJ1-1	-	TGCGCCAGCAAGGGGGCTCGGAACACTGAAGCTTTCTTT	CASKGARNTEAFF
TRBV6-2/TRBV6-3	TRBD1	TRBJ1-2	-	TGTGCCAGCAGCCGCGAACAGGGGGACTATGGCTACACCTTC	CASSREQGDYGYTF
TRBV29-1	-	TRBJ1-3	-	TGCAGCGTAGGAATCCAGGGATCTGGAAACACCATATATTTT	CSVGIQGSGNTIYF
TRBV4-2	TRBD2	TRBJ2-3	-	TGTGCCAGCAGCCAAGCCCCCCAGCGGGGAGACACAGATACGCAGTATTTT	CASSQAPQRGDTDTQYF
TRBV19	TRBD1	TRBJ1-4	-	TGTGCCAGTAGTTTTTCTTCACAGGGGTTTAGTGAAAAACTGTTTTTT	CASSFSSQGFSEKLFF
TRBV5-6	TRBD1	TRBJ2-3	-	TGTGCCAGCAGCTTGAACCCCGGGACAGGGGTCACAGATACGCAGTATTTT	CASSLNPGTGVTDTQYF
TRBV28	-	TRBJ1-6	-	TGTGCCAGCAGTGATGTCAATAGTCCACCCCTCCACTTT	CASSDVNSPPLHF
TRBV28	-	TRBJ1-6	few	TGTGCCAGCAGTTTAGGGGCAGGTTATTCACCCCTCCACTTT	CASSLGAGYSPLHF
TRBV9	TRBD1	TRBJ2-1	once	TGTGCCAGCAGCGGCGCCGGGACAGTCTACAATGAGCAGTTCTTC	CASSGAGTVYNEQFF
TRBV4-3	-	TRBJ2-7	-	TGCGCCAGCAGCCAAGCCCCCGGTCTGGGGAGCTCCTACGAGCAGTACTTC	CASSQAPGLGSSYEQYF
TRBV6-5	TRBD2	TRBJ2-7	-	TGTGCCAGCAGTTACACTCCGGGACTAGATGCCGAGCAGTACTTC	CASSYTPGLDAEQYF
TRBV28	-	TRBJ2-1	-	TGTGCCAGCGGAAGCGGAGTGAGCTCCTACAATGAGCAGTTCTTC	CASGSGVSSYNEQFF
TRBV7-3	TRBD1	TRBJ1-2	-	TGTGCCAGCAGCGGACCGGGACAGGGCCCCTATGGCTACACCTTC	CASSGPGQGPYGYTF
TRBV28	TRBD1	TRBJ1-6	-	TGTGCCAGCACCCCCTGGGACAGGGGGAAACCCCTCCACTTT	CASTPWDRGKPLHF
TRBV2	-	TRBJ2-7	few	TGTGCCAGCAGGGACGACCGGGACAACATCTACGAGCAGTACTTC	CASRDDRDNIYEQYF
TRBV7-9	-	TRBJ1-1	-	TGTGCCAGCAGATTAGCGGGACGGGGGGCGCACACTGAAGCTTTCTTT	CASRLAGRGAHTEAFF
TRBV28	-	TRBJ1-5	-	TGTGCCAGCAGTGTCGGGGGTAGCTTTAGCAATCAGCCCCAGCATTTT	CASSVGGSFSNQPQHF
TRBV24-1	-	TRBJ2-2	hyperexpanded	TGTGCCACCAGTGATTTTCATCAGGGAACCGGGGAGCTGTTTTTT	CATSDFHQGTGELFF
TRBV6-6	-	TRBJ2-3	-	TGTGCCAGCAGTTACTCGGAGGGCGAGGTGACAGATACGCAGTATTTT	CASSYSEGEVTDTQYF
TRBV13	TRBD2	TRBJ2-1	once	TGTGCCAGCAGCCAAGGACTAGCGGATAGCTCCTACAATGAGCAGTTCTTC	CASSQGLADSSYNEQFF
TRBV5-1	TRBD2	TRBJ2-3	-	TGCGCCAGCAGCCCACTCCAAGCGGGGCTTAGCACAGATACGCAGTATTTT	CASSPLQAGLSTDTQYF
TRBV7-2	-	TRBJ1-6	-	TGTGCCAGCAGTTCTCCCAGGAATTCACCCCTCCACTTT	CASSSPRNSPLHF
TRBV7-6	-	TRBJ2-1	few	TGTGCCAGCAGCCCGTCGGGCAATGAGCAGTTCTTC	CASSPSGNEQFF
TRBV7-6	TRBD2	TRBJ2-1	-	TGTGCCAGCAGCTTAGGAGTAAGCGGGAGCTACAATGAGCAGTTCTTC	CASSLGVSGSYNEQFF
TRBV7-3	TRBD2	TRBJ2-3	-	TGTGCCAGCAGCTCCACTAGCGGGAGAACAGATACGCAGTATTTT	CASSSTSGRTDTQYF
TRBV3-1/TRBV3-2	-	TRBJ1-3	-	TGTGCCAGCAGCCAAGATAACAGGCCCTCTGGAAACACCATATATTTT	CASSQDNRPSGNTIYF
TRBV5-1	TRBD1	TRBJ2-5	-	TGCGCCAGCAGCTCACAGGGGGCTGGAGAGACCCAGTACTTC	CASSSQGAGETQYF
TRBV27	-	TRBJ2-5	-	TGTGCCAGCATCGGGTGGGGGGACCAAGAGACCCAGTACTTC	CASIGWGDQETQYF
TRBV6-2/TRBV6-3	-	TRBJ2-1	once	TGTGCCAGCAGCCTTGGACAGTGGAATGAGCAGTTCTTC	CASSLGQWNEQFF
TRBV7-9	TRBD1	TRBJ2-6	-	TGTGCCAGCAGCCCCCTCCCGGGACAGAACTCTGGGGCCAACGTCCTGACTTTC	CASSPLPGQNSGANVLTF
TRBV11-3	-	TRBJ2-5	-	TGTGCCAGCAGCCAGACTATGCAAGAGACCCAGTACTTC	CASSQTMQETQYF
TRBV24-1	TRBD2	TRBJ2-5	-	TGTGCCACCAGTGATTCCGGGAGGCAGACCCAGTACTTC	CATSDSGRQTQYF
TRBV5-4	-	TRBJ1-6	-	TGTGCCAGCAGCACGGGGGACGGTTATTCACCCCTCCACTTT	CASSTGDGYSPLHF
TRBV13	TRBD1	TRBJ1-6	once	TGTGCCAGCAGCCAAGGGACAGGCGCCAATTCACCCCTCCACTTT	CASSQGTGANSPLHF
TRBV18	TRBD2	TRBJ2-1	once	TGTGCCAGCTCACCGACCGTAGGGCTAGCGGGCCCTTACAATGAGCAGTTCTTC	CASSPTVGLAGPYNEQFF
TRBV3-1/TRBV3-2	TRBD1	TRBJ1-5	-	TGTGCCAGCAGCCAAGGTAGGGGACAGGGGTCGGGGCAGCCCCAGCATTTT	CASSQGRGQGSGQPQHF